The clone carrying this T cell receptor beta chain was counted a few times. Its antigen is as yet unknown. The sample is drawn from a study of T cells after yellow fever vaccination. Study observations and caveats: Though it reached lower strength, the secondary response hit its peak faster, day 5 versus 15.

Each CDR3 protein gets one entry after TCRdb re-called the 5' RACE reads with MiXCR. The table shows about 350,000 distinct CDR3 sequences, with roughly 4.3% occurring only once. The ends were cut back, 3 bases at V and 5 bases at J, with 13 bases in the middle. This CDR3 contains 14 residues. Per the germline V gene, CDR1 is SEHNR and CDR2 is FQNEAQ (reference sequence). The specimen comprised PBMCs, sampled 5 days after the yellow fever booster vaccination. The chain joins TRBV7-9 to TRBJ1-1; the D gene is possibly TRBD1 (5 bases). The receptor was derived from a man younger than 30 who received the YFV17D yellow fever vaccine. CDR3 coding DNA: TGTGCCAGCAGCTTGCTACGGGGCGAAACTGAAGCTTTCTTT. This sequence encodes CASSLLRGETEAFF.